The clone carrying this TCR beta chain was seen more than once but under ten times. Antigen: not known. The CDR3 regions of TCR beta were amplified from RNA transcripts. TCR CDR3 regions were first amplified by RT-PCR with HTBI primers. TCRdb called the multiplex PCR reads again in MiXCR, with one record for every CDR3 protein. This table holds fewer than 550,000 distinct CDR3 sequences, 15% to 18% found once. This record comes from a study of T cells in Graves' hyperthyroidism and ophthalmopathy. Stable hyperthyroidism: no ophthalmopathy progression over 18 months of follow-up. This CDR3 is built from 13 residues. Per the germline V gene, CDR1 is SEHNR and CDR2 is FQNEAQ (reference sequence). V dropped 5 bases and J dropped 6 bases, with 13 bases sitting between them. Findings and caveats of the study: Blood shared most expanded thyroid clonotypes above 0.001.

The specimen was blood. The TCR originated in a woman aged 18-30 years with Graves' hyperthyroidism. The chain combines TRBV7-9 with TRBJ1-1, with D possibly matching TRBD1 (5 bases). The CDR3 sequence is CASSPRQKSEAFF. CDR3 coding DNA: TGTGCCAGCAGCCCAAGACAGAAGTCTGAAGCTTTCTTT.